This entry describes one T cell receptor (beta chain). As yet, its antigen is unknown. This CDR3 spans 12 amino acids. Trimming took 1 base from V and 8 from J, leaving 9 bases between them. Germline assignment: CDR1 SGHRS and CDR2 YFSETQ. This record comes from a study of T-cell reconstitution after alpha-beta-depleted transplantation in children. Study outcomes and limitations: At the one-year point after transplant, T-cell counts and TCRbeta diversity were found to come mostly from T cells that had been newly produced.

Unique molecular identifiers featured in how the TCRbeta library was prepared. Each CDR3 protein gets one entry after TCRdb re-called the PCR reads with MiXCR. The table has around 600,000 distinct CDR3 sequences, 23% seen once. V gene TRBV5-1 combines with J gene TRBJ1-2; no clear D gene. Material: PBMCs, mostly from graft donor cells, obtained 360 days after TCRalphabeta/CD19-depleted stem cell transplant. This TCR was recovered from a boy younger than two who had a stem cell transplant for acute myeloid leukemia, so the T cells may come from the graft donor. This chain's CDR3 is CASSLRSLGYTF. CDR3 bases: TGCGCCAGCAGCTTGCGATCCCTCGGCTACACCTTC.